This is a list of T cell receptor beta chains from one sample in a study of blood T cells in healthy people across ages. TCRdb reprocessed the 5' RACE reads with MiXCR, giving one entry per CDR3 protein. This table holds 700,000 or so distinct CDR3 sequences, 22% found once. The sample comprised blood. The receptor set was obtained from an older man in good health. Both conserved end residues are part of each CDR3. D genes are given only for firm matches. Expanded clones get a size class; other rows say once, few or many, or leave the size out.

j_call d_call v_call clone_size cdr3_nt cdr3_aa
TRBJ2-2 TRBD2 TRBV7-8 few TGTGCCAGCAGCTTAGCCCTAGCGGGCAACACCGGGGAGCTGTTTTTT CASSLALAGNTGELFF
TRBJ2-1 NA TRBV12-3/TRBV12-4 NA TGTGCCAGCAGTTTAAGTGGCGGGGGCCCCCCCCAGTTCTTC CASSLSGGGPPQFF
TRBJ2-5 TRBD2 TRBV20-1 many TGCAGTGCTCCGACTAGCGGGGCATGGGAGACCCAGTACTTC CSAPTSGAWETQYF
TRBJ2-1 NA TRBV11-2 few TGTGCCGCCTCGGGGGCCTACAATGAGCAGTTCTTC CAASGAYNEQFF
TRBJ1-4 NA TRBV21-1 few TGTGCCAGCAGCGAACAGGGGAAGTCCCTATTTAATGAAAAACTGTTTTTT CASSEQGKSLFNEKLFF
TRBJ1-2 TRBD1 TRBV14 few TGTGCCAGCAGCCTCAGCCGGACAGGGGACGGCTACACCTTC CASSLSRTGDGYTF
TRBJ2-1 TRBD2 TRBV6-1 few TGTGCCAGCAGTACGGGTAGCGGGAGGGCCAACAATGAGCAGTTCTTC CASSTGSGRANNEQFF
TRBJ2-3 TRBD1 TRBV11-2 NA TGTGCCAGCAGCTTCGACAGGGGTAACACAGATACGCAGTATTTT CASSFDRGNTDTQYF
TRBJ2-1 NA TRBV14 NA TGTGCCAGCAGCCAAGTGTCGGTATCCTACAATGAGCAGTTCTTC CASSQVSVSYNEQFF
TRBJ1-1 NA TRBV5-1 NA TGCGCCAGCAGCTTGGAGTTTGCGGACACTGAAGCTTTCTTT CASSLEFADTEAFF
TRBJ2-3 NA TRBV7-2 few TGTGCCAGCAGCCCCCAGGGTAGCCGAAGCACAGATACGCAGTATTTT CASSPQGSRSTDTQYF
TRBJ2-1 TRBD2 TRBV10-3 NA TGTGCCACCCAAATAGCGGGAGTCGGTGAGCAGTTCTTC CATQIAGVGEQFF
TRBJ2-3 NA TRBV12-3/TRBV12-4 NA TGTGCCAGCAGTTTAGCCCATGTCACAGATACGCAGTATTTT CASSLAHVTDTQYF
TRBJ1-4 NA TRBV12-3/TRBV12-4 many TGTGCCAGCAGTTTCTATGAAAAACTGTTTTTT CASSFYEKLFF
TRBJ2-3 TRBD2 TRBV20-1 NA TGCAGTGCGACCACTAGCGTCATAACAGATACGCAGTATTTT CSATTSVITDTQYF
TRBJ2-1 TRBD2 TRBV7-8 few TGTGCCAGCAGCGGAGCGGGGGCCTTGATATCCTACAATGAGCAGTTCTTC CASSGAGALISYNEQFF
TRBJ1-1 NA TRBV29-1 NA TGCAGCGTTGAACAAGTCCGACATGAAGCTTTCTTT CSVEQVRHEAFF